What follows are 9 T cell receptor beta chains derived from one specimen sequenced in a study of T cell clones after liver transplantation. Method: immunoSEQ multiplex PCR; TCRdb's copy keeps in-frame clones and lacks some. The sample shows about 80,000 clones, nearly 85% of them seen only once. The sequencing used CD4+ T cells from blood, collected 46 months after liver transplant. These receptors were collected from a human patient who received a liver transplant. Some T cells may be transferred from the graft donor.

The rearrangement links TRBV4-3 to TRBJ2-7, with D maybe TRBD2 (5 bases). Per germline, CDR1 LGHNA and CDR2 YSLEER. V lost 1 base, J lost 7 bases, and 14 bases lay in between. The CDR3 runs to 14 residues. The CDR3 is CASSQAFDRGEQYF. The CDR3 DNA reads TGCGCCAGCAGCCAAGCTTTCGACCGGGGAGAGCAGTACTTC.

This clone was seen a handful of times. CDR3 bases: TGCGCCAGCAGCTTTCAAGCGGGTGTCGCCGGGGAGCTGTTTTTT. Its protein product is CASSFQAGVAGELFF. The chain employs TRBV5-1 and TRBJ2-2, with D perhaps TRBD2 (6 bases). Looked up from germline, CDR1 is SGHRS and CDR2 is YFSETQ. There are 15 residues in the CDR3. V lost 2 bases to trimming and J lost 6 bases, with 14 bases between them. The full variable domain, in which reference TRBV5-1 and TRBJ2-2 provide the parts outside the CDR3, is KAGVTQTPRYLIKTRGQQVTLSCSPISGHRSVSWYQQTPGQGLQFLFEYFSETQRNKGNFPGRFSGRQFSNSRSEMNVSTLELGDSALYLCASSFQAGVAGELFFGEGSRLTVL.

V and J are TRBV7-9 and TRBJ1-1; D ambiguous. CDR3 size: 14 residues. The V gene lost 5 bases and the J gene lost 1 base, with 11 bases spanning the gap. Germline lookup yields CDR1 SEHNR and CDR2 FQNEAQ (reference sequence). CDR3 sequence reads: CASSPRTGNTEAFF. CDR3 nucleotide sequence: TGTGCCAGCAGCCCCCGGACGGGGAACACTGAAGCTTTCTTT.

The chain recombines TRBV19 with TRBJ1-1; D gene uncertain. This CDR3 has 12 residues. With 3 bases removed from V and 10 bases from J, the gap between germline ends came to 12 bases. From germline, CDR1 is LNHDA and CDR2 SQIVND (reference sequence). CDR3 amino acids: CASSILAGGAFF. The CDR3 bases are TGTGCCAGTAGTATCTTAGCCGGCGGAGCTTTCTTT. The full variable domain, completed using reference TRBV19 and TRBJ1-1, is DGGITQSPKYLFRKEGQNVTLSCEQNLNHDAMYWYRQDPGQGLRLIYYSQIVNDFQKGDIAEGYSVSREKKESFPLTVTSAQKNPTAFYLCASSILAGGAFFGQGTRLTVV.

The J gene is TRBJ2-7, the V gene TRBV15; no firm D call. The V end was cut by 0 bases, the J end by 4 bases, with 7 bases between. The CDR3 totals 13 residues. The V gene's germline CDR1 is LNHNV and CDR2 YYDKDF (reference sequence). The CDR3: CATSRDARYEQYF. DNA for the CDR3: TGTGCCACCAGCAGAGATGCTAGATACGAGCAGTACTTC.

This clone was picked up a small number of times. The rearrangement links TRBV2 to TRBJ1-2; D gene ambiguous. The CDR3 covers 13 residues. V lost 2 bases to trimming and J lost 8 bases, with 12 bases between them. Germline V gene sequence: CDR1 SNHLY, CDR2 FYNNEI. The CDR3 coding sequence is TGTGCCAGCAGTGAAAGGGAGCAGATGGGCTACACCTTC. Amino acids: CASSEREQMGYTF. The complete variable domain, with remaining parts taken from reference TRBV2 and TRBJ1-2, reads EPEVTQTPSHQVTQMGQEVILRCVPISNHLYFYWYRQILGQKVEFLVSFYNNEISEKSEIFDDQFSVERPDGSNFTLKIRSTKLEDSAMYFCASSEREQMGYTFGSGTRLTVV.

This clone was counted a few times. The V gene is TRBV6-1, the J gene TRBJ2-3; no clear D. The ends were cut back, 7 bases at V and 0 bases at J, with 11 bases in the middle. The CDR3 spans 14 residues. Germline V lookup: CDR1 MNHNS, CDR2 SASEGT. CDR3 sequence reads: CASTLSDSTDTQYF. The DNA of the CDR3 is TGTGCCAGCACCCTTTCGGACAGCACAGATACGCAGTATTTT.

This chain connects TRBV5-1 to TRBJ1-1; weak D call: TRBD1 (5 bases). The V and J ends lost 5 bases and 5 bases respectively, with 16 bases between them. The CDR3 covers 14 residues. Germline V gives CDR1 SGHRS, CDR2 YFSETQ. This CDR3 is CASSPGSGRTEAFF. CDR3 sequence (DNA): TGCGCCAGCAGTCCAGGGTCGGGCAGGACTGAAGCTTTCTTT.

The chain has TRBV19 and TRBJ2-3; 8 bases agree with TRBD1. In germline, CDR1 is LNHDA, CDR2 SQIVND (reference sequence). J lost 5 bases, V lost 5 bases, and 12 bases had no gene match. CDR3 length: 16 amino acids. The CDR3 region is CASSPVKGQAGDTQYF. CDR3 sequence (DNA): TGTGCCAGTAGTCCCGTAAAGGGACAGGCTGGAGATACGCAGTATTTT.